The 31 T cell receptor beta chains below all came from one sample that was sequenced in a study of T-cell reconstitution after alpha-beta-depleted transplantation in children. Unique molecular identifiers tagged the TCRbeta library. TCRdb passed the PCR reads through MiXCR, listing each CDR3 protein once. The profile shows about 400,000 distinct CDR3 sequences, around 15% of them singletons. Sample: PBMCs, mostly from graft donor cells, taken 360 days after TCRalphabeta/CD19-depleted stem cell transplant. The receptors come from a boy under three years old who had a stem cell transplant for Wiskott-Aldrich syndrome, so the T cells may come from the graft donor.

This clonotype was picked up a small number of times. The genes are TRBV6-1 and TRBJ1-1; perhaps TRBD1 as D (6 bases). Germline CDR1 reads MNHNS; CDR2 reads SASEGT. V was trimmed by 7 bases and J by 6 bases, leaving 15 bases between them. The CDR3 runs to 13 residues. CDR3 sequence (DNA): TGTGCCAGCACCTCCCCAGGGGTTGCTGAAGCTTTCTTT. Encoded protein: CASTSPGVAEAFF.

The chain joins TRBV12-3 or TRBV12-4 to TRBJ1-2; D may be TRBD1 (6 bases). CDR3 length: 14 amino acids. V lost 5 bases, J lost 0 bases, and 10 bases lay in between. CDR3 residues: CASSGQRPNYGYTF. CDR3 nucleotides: TGTGCCAGCAGTGGACAGCGACCTAACTATGGCTACACCTTC.

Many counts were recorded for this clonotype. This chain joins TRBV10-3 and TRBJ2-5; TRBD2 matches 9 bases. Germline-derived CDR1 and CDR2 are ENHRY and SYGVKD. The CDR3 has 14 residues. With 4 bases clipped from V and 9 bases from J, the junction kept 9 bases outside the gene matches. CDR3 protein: CAISGLAGPGPQYF. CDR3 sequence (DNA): TGTGCCATCAGTGGGCTAGCGGGGCCCGGACCCCAGTACTTC.

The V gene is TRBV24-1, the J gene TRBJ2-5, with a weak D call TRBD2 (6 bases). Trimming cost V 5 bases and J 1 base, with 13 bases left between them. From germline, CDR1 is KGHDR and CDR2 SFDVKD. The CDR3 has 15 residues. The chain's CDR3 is CATSVGDSFQETQYF. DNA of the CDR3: TGTGCCACCAGTGTGGGGGACTCCTTCCAAGAGACCCAGTACTTC.

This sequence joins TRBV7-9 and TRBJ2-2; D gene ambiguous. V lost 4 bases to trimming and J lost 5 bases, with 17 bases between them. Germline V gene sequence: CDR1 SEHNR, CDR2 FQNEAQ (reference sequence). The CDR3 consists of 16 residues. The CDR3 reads CASSSYRIFRTGELFF. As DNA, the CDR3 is TGTGCCAGCAGCTCCTATCGGATATTTAGGACCGGGGAGCTGTTTTTT.

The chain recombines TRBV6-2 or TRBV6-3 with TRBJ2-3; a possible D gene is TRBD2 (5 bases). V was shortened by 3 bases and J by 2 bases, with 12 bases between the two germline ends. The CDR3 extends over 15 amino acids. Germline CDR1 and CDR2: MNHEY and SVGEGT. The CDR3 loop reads CASSYFRGATDTQYF. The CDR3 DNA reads TGTGCCAGCAGTTATTTTCGGGGAGCCACAGATACGCAGTATTTT.

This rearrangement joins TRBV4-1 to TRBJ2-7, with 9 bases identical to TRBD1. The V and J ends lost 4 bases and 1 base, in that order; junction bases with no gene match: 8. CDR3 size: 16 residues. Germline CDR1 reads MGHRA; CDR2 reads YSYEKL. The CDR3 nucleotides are TGCGCCAGCAGCCCTCCGCCTGGACAGGGGTCCTACGAGCAGTACTTC. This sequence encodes CASSPPPGQGSYEQYF.

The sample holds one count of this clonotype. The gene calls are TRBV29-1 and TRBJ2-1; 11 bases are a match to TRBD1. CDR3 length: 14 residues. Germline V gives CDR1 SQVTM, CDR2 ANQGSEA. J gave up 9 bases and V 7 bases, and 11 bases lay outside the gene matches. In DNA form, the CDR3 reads TGCAGCGCCGCCCGGGACAGGGGGTACGGTGAGCAGTTCTTC. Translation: CSAARDRGYGEQFF.

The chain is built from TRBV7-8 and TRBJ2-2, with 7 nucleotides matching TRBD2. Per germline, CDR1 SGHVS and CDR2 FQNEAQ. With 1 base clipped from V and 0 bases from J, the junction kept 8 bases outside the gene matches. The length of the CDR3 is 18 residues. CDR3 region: CASSLVGRGSANTGELFF. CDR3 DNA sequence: TGTGCCAGCAGCTTAGTTGGGCGGGGGAGCGCGAACACCGGGGAGCTGTTTTTT.

This chain's CDR3 is CASSPSGRGAYNEQFF. Written as DNA, the CDR3 is TGTGCCAGCAGCCCTAGCGGAAGAGGGGCCTACAATGAGCAGTTCTTC. The gene calls are TRBV7-9 and TRBJ2-1; TRBD2 matches 7 bases. V was pared by 5 bases and J by 2 bases, with 9 bases of the junction left unmatched. CDR3 size: 16 residues. Germline lookup yields CDR1 SEHNR and CDR2 FQNEAQ (reference sequence).

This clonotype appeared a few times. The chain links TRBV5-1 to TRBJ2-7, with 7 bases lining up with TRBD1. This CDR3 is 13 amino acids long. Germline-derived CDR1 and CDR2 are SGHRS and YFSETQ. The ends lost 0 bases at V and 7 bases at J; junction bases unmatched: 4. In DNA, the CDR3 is TGCGCCAGCAGCTTGGGACAGGGACAGGAGCAGTACTTC. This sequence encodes CASSLGQGQEQYF.

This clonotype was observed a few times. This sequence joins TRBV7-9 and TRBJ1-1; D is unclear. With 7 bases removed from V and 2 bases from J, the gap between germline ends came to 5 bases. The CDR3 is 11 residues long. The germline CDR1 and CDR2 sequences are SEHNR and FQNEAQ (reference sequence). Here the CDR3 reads CASTVNTEAFF. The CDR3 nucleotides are TGTGCCAGCACGGTTAACACTGAAGCTTTCTTT.

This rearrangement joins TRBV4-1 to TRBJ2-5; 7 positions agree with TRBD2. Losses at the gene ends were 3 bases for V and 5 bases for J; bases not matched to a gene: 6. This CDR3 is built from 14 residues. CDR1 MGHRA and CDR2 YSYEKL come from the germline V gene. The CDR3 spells CASSQARGRETQYF. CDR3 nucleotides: TGCGCCAGCAGCCAGGCGCGGGGGAGGGAGACCCAGTACTTC.

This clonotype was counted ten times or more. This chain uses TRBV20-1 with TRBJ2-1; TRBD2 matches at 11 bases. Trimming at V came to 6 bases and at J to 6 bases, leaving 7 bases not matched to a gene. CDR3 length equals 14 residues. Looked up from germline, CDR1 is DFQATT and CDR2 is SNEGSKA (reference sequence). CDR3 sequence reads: CSAPLAGAGNEQFF. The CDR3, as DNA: TGCAGTGCCCCACTAGCGGGAGCCGGCAATGAGCAGTTCTTC.

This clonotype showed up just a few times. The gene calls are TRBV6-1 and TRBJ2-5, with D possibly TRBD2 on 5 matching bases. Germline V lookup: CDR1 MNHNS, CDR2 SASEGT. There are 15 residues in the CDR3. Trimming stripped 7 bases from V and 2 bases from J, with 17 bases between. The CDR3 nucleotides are TGTGCCAGCAAAGGAGCTAGCCCGTCACAAGAGACCCAGTACTTC. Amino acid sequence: CASKGASPSQETQYF.

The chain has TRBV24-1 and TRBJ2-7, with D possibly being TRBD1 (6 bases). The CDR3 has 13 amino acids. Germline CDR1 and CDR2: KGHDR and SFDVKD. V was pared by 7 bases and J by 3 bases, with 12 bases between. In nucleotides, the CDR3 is TGTGCCACCAGCTCGGCAGGGGACTACGAGCAGTACTTC. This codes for CATSSAGDYEQYF.

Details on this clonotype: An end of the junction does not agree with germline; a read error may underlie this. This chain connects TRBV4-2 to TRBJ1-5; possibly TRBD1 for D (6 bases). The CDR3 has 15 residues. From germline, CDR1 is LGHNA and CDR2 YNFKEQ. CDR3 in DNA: TGTGTCAGCAGCCCTCAGGGGTATAGCAATCAGCCCCAGCATTTT. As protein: CVSSPQGYSNQPQHF.

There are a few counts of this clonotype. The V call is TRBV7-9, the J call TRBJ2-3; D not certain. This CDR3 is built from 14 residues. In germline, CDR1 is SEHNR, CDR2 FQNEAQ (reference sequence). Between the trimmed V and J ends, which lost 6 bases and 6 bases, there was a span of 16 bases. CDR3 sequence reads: CASRAGQVVDTQYF. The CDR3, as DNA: TGTGCCAGCAGGGCAGGCCAGGTGGTTGATACGCAGTATTTT.

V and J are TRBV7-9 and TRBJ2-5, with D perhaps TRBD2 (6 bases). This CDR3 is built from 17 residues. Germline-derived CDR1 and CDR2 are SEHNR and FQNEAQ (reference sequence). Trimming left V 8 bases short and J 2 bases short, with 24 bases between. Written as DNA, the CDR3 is TGTGCCAGCCGGCCGGAGGGCGCGCCACCCATACAAGAGACCCAGTACTTC. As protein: CASRPEGAPPIQETQYF.

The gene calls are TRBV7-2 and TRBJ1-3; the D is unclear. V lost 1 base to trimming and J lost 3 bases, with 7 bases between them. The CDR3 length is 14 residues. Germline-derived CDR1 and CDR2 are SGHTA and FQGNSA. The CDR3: CASSLVGFGNTIYF. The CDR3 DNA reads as TGTGCCAGCAGCTTAGTAGGTTTTGGAAACACCATATATTTT.

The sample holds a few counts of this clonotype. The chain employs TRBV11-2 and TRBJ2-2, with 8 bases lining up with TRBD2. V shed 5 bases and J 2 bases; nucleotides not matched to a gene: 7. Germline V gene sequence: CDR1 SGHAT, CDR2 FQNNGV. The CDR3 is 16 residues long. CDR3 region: CASSPLSGRNTGELFF. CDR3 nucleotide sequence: TGTGCCAGCAGCCCCCTCAGCGGGAGAAACACCGGGGAGCTGTTTTTT.

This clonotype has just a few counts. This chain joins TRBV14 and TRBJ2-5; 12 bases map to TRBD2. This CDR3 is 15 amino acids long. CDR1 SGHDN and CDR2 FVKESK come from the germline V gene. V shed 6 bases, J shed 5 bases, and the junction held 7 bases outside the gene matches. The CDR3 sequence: CASSWTSGKGETQYF. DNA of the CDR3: TGTGCCAGCAGTTGGACTAGCGGGAAGGGGGAGACCCAGTACTTC.

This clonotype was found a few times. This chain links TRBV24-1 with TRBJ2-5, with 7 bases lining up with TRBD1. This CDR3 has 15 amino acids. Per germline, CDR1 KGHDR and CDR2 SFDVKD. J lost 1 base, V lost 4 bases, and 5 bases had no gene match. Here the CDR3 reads CATSDIQGFQETQYF. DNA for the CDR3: TGTGCCACCAGTGACATACAGGGGTTCCAAGAGACCCAGTACTTC.

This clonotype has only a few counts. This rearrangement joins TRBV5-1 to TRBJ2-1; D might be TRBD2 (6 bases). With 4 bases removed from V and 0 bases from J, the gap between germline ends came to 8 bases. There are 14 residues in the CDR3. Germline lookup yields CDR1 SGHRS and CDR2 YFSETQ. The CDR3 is CASSPTSSYNEQFF. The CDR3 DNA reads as TGCGCCAGCAGCCCGACTAGCTCCTACAATGAGCAGTTCTTC.

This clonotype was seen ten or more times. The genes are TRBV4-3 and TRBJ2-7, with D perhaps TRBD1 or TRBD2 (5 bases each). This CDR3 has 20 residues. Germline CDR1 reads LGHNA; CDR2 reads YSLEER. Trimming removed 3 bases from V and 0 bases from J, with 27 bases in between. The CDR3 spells CASSQESFSYSGANSYEQYF. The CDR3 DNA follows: TGCGCCAGCAGCCAGGAATCCTTCAGCTACTCCGGGGCGAACTCCTACGAGCAGTACTTC.

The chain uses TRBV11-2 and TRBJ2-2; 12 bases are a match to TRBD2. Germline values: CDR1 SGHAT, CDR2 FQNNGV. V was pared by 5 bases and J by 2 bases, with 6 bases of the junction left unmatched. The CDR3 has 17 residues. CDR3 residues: CASSDRLAGANTGELFF. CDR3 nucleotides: TGTGCCAGCAGCGATCGACTAGCGGGGGCCAACACCGGGGAGCTGTTTTTT.

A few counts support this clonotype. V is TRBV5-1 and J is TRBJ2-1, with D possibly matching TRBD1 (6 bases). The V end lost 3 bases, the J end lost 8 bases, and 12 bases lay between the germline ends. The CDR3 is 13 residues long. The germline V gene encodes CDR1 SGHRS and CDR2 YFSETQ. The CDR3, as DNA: TGCGCCAGCAGCTCTACAGGGAAGGATGAGCAGTTCTTC. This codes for CASSSTGKDEQFF.

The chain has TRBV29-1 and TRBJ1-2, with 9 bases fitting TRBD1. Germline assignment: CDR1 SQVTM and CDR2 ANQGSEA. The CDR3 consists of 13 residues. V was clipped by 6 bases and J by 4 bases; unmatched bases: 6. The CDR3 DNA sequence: TGCAGCGTCAACAGGGGGCCGGTCTATGGCTACACCTTC. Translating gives CSVNRGPVYGYTF. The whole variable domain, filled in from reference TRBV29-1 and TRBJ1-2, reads SAVISQKPSRDICQRGTSLTIQCQVDSQVTMMFWYRQQPGQSLTLIATANQGSEATYESGFVIDKFPISRPNLTFSTLTVSNMSPEDSSIYLCSVNRGPVYGYTFGSGTRLTVV.

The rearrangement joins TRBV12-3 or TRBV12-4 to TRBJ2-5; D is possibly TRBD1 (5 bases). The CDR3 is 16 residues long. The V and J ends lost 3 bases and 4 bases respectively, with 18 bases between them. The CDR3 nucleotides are TGTGCCAGCAGTTTGTTGGGGCGGCAGGCGAGAGAGACCCAGTACTTC. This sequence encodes CASSLLGRQARETQYF.

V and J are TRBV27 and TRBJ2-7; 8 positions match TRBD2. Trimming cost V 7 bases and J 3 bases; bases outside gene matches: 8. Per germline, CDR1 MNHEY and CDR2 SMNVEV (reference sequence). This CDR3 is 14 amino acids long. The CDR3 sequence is CASKWASGLYEQYF. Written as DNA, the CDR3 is TGTGCCAGCAAGTGGGCTAGCGGGCTCTACGAGCAGTACTTC.

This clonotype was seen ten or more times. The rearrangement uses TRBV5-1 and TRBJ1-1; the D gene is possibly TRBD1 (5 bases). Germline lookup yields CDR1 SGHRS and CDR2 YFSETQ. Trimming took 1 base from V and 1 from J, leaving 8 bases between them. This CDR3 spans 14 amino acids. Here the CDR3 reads CASSLRGWNTEAFF. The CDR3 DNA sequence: TGCGCCAGCAGCTTGAGGGGCTGGAACACTGAAGCTTTCTTT. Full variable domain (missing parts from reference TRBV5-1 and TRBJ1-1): KAGVTQTPRYLIKTRGQQVTLSCSPISGHRSVSWYQQTPGQGLQFLFEYFSETQRNKGNFPGRFSGRQFSNSRSEMNVSTLELGDSALYLCASSLRGWNTEAFFGQGTRLTVV.